A selection of T cell receptor beta chains follows, all from one sample in a study of OX40 agonist ivuxolimab in advanced cancers. TCRdb's table, derived via immunoSEQ multiplex PCR, lists solely in-frame clones and lacks some. Among roughly 25,000 clones listed, about nine tenths were seen once. Here the sequenced sample was CD4+ or CD8+ T cells sorted from blood, taken in a trial of the OX40 agonist ivuxolimab. These receptors were taken from an adult with an advanced solid tumor such as melanoma, head and neck, liver or kidney cancer. CDR3s include the opening cysteine and the closing phenylalanine or tryptophan. Each record gives: D gene, V gene, J gene, clone size, CDR3 protein, CDR3 DNA. A D gene is named only where the DNA matches it firmly. A clone size is listed for some rows: how often the clone was seen (once, few, many), or a class if it is expanded.

TRBD2,TRBV7-6,TRBJ2-1,NA,CASSLETSGSLDEQFF,TGTGCCAGCAGCTTAGAGACTAGCGGGAGTTTGGATGAGCAGTTCTTC
NA,TRBV11-2,TRBJ2-1,few,CASSPFFSYNEQFF,TGTGCCAGCAGTCCCTTTTTCTCCTACAATGAGCAGTTCTTC
TRBD1,TRBV6-1,TRBJ2-1,NA,CASNTGVNEQFF,TGTGCCAGCAATACAGGGGTCAATGAGCAGTTCTTC
TRBD1,TRBV27,TRBJ2-7,NA,CASSPWTGGLEQYF,TGTGCCAGCAGTCCCTGGACAGGGGGCCTCGAGCAGTACTTC
NA,TRBV7-6,TRBJ2-2,NA,CASSPNTGELFF,TGTGCCAGCAGCCCTAACACCGGGGAGCTGTTTTTT
NA,TRBV4-1,TRBJ2-7,NA,CASSQRDSRYEQYF,TGCGCCAGCAGCCAACGGGACTCCCGCTACGAGCAGTACTTC
NA,TRBV30,TRBJ2-7,NA,CAWSVYDSSYEQYF,TGTGCCTGGAGTGTATACGACAGCTCCTACGAGCAGTACTTC
NA,TRBV4-3,TRBJ1-1,few,CASSQDRGTEAFF,TGCGCCAGCAGCCAAGATAGGGGGACTGAAGCTTTCTTT
NA,TRBV5-4,TRBJ1-3,NA,CASSLGPGQNTIYF,TGTGCCAGCAGCTTGGGGCCCGGCCAGAACACCATATATTTT
NA,TRBV30,TRBJ2-4,NA,CAWGEAKNIQYF,TGTGCCTGGGGCGAAGCCAAAAACATTCAGTACTTC
TRBD1,TRBV5-1,TRBJ2-1,NA,CASTEPGQEIYNEQFF,TGCGCCAGCACCGAGCCGGGACAGGAAATTTACAATGAGCAGTTCTTC
TRBD2,TRBV29-1,TRBJ2-1,once,CSVEGLAGVHNEQFF,TGCAGCGTTGAAGGGCTAGCGGGAGTCCACAATGAGCAGTTCTTC
NA,TRBV21-1,TRBJ1-1,NA,CASSKESPGQGAPGDTEAFF,TGTGCCAGCAGCAAAGAATCTCCGGGACAGGGGGCTCCCGGGGACACTGAAGCTTTCTTT
NA,TRBV5-6,TRBJ2-7,few,CASSLAPYEQYF,TGTGCCAGCAGCTTGGCACCCTACGAGCAGTACTTC
TRBD2,TRBV7-9,TRBJ2-2,NA,CASSLTSGRGTGELFF,TGTGCCAGCAGCTTAACTAGCGGGAGGGGGACCGGGGAGCTGTTTTTT
NA,TRBV7-9,TRBJ1-1,NA,CASSLWTLLNTEAFF,TGTGCCAGCAGCTTATGGACATTATTGAACACTGAAGCTTTCTTT
NA,TRBV14,TRBJ2-7,NA,CASSRDPQGRTYEQYF,TGTGCCAGCAGCCGGGATCCACAGGGACGCACCTACGAGCAGTACTTC
NA,TRBV27,TRBJ2-6,NA,CASSPLGSGANVLTF,TGTGCCAGCAGTCCCCTTGGCTCTGGGGCCAACGTCCTGACTTTC
NA,TRBV19,TRBJ2-7,NA,CASSIELTHEQYF,TGTGCCAGTAGTATAGAACTGACGCACGAGCAGTACTTC
NA,TRBV4-1,TRBJ2-7,NA,CASSQDGTGDYEQYF,TGCGCCAGCAGCCAAGACGGTACGGGAGATTACGAGCAGTACTTC
NA,TRBV6-1,TRBJ1-5,NA,CASSPTDSLNQPQHF,TGTGCCAGCAGTCCTACTGACAGCCTCAATCAGCCCCAGCATTTT
NA,TRBV19,TRBJ2-7,NA,CASSETQGIHYEQYF,TGTGCCAGTAGTGAAACGCAGGGGATTCACTACGAGCAGTACTTC
TRBD2,TRBV7-9,TRBJ2-5,few,CASSSDQGGFQETQYF,TGTGCCAGCAGCTCCGACCAGGGAGGGTTCCAAGAGACCCAGTACTTC
NA,TRBV2,TRBJ2-3,NA,CASSQERAVADTQYF,TGTGCCAGCAGTCAGGAGCGGGCGGTAGCAGATACGCAGTATTTT
NA,TRBV6-4,TRBJ2-2,few,CASSGSNTGELFF,TGTGCCAGCAGTGGATCGAACACCGGGGAGCTGTTTTTT
NA,TRBV7-9,TRBJ2-7,NA,CASSSFTNIGEEYEQYF,TGTGCCAGCAGCTCCTTCACCAACATAGGGGAGGAGTACGAGCAGTACTTC
TRBD1,TRBV9,TRBJ1-3,NA,CASSVERQEGAENTIYF,TGTGCCAGCAGCGTAGAGCGTCAGGAGGGGGCAGAAAACACCATATATTTT
NA,TRBV28,TRBJ1-4,NA,CASSLVGVEEKLFF,TGTGCCAGCAGTTTGGTGGGGGTTGAGGAAAAACTGTTTTTT
TRBD2,TRBV19,TRBJ2-2,NA,CASSMSLAGVTGELFF,TGTGCCAGTAGTATGTCACTAGCGGGGGTCACCGGGGAGCTGTTTTTT
NA,TRBV27,TRBJ1-1,NA,CASSSPVGHRAFF,TGTGCCAGCAGTTCCCCGGTTGGGCATAGGGCTTTCTTT
TRBD1,TRBV13,TRBJ1-2,NA,CASSVRGQLGYGYTF,TGTGCCAGCAGCGTTAGGGGACAGCTGGGCTATGGCTACACCTTC
NA,TRBV7-8,TRBJ2-4,NA,CASSPEDRNIQYF,TGTGCCAGCAGCCCGGAGGACAGAAACATTCAGTACTTC
TRBD1,TRBV7-9,TRBJ2-7,NA,CASSSPGQPYEQYF,TGTGCCAGCAGCTCACCGGGACAGCCCTACGAGCAGTACTTC
NA,TRBV27,TRBJ1-1,NA,CASSLQVGSEAFF,TGTGCCAGCAGTTTGCAGGTAGGGTCTGAAGCTTTCTTT
TRBD2,TRBV4-3,TRBJ2-5,NA,CASSQELGLAGGTQYF,TGCGCCAGCAGCCAAGAACTGGGACTAGCGGGAGGGACCCAGTACTTC
TRBD1,TRBV13,TRBJ1-1,NA,CASSPTGSRNTEAFF,TGTGCCAGCAGCCCGACAGGGTCCCGGAACACTGAAGCTTTCTTT
TRBD1,TRBV5-1,TRBJ1-1,once,CASSPGQGNTEAFF,TGCGCCAGCAGCCCCGGACAGGGAAACACTGAAGCTTTCTTT
NA,TRBV9,TRBJ2-2,NA,CASSRHGVANTGELFF,TGTGCCAGCAGCCGCCACGGGGTCGCGAACACCGGGGAGCTGTTTTTT
NA,TRBV7-8,TRBJ1-1,NA,CASSLVRIMNTEAFF,TGTGCCAGCAGCTTAGTCAGGATTATGAACACTGAAGCTTTCTTT
NA,TRBV15,TRBJ2-1,NA,CATSQRGFEQFF,TGTGCCACCAGCCAGAGAGGATTTGAGCAGTTCTTC